Presented here are 25 T cell receptor beta chains from one specimen sequenced in a study of shared clonotypes between healthy human individuals. Repertoires were generated with immunoSEQ multiplex PCR, while TCRdb's copy carries only in-frame clones and drops some. The table includes over 850,000 clones, around 82% detected once. The sequenced sample was memory CD4+ T cells from PBMCs. Subset in this sample: CD45RA-negative fraction. The receptors come from a young man in good health. Some clones in this sample may be carry-over from other donors' samples.

This chain uses TRBV28 with TRBJ1-2; D remains unclear. Trimming took off 2 bases at V and 8 bases at J, with 9 bases between the two ends. Germline CDR1 reads MDHEN; CDR2 reads SYDVKM. The CDR3 has 12 residues. DNA for the CDR3: TGTGCCAGCAGTTTAACAGCTCGGGGCTACACCTTC. Amino acids: CASSLTARGYTF.

This chain connects TRBV10-3 to TRBJ1-5, with unresolved D. The germline V gene has CDR1 ENHRY and CDR2 SYGVKD. The CDR3 is 14 amino acids. Trimming took off 0 bases at V and 3 bases at J, with 6 bases between the two ends. CDR3 amino acids: CAISESRFNQPQHF. In DNA form, the CDR3 reads TGTGCCATCAGTGAGTCGAGGTTCAATCAGCCCCAGCATTTT.

Notes on this clone: In this CDR3 the conserved last residue, phenylalanine or tryptophan, is missing, so a read error is likely. The DNA is omitted, as the CDR3 cannot be located on it reliably, and the CDR3 follows TCRdb's listing. V gene TRBV6-5 combines with J gene TRBJ2-7; TRBD2, the table's D call, lacks a check against the DNA. The CDR3 numbers 14 amino acids, ends counted. Germline V lookup: CDR1 MNHEY, CDR2 SVGAGI. The CDR3 sequence is CASSYVPVTSENLI.

The chain joins TRBV28 to TRBJ2-7, with D unclear. The CDR3 has 13 amino acids. The V end was cut by 2 bases, the J end by 2 bases, with 7 bases between. In germline, CDR1 is MDHEN, CDR2 SYDVKM. The CDR3 nucleotides read TGTGCCAGCAGTTTAGCAGGCGCCTACGAGCAGTACTTC. Amino acid sequence: CASSLAGAYEQYF.

The chain couples TRBV7-3 to TRBJ1-4, with TRBD1 matching over 8 bases. CDR1 and CDR2 from the germline V gene are SGHTA and FQGTGA. The CDR3 has 13 amino acids. V lost 5 bases, J lost 7 bases, and 3 bases stayed unmatched. The CDR3 sequence: CASSQGAGEKLFF. The CDR3, as DNA: TGTGCCAGCAGCCAGGGGGCCGGTGAAAAACTGTTTTTT.

This clone was found a few times. The rearrangement links TRBV23-1 to TRBJ1-1; D call uncertain. TRBV23-1 is placed among ORFs of uncertain function. The V end lost 4 bases, the J end lost 1 base, and 4 bases lay between the germline ends. CDR3 length: 12 residues. CDR3 sequence: CASSRGNTEAFF. The DNA of the CDR3 is TGCGCCAGCAGTCGGGGGAACACTGAAGCTTTCTTT.

This rearrangement joins TRBV6-1 to TRBJ1-4; D is perhaps TRBD1 (6 bases). The CDR3 is 15 residues long. The germline gives CDR1 MNHNS, CDR2 SASEGT. Trimming removed 5 bases at V and 10 bases at J, with 20 bases between. The CDR3 DNA follows: TGTGCCAGCAGTCAACAAGACAGCTTCAGGGGAAAACTGTTTTTT. It codes for CASSQQDSFRGKLFF.

The V gene is TRBV14, the J gene TRBJ2-4; no clear D gene. The V end lost 1 base, the J end lost 5 bases, and 6 bases lay between the germline ends. The V gene's germline CDR1 is SGHDN and CDR2 FVKESK. This CDR3 comprises 13 residues. The CDR3 is CASSQGVENIQYF. The CDR3 DNA reads TGTGCCAGCAGCCAAGGGGTGGAAAACATTCAGTACTTC.

This clone was picked up one time. A read error may explain this, as a much larger clone is one base away. The chain links TRBV6-1 to TRBJ2-1; TRBD2 matches at 11 bases. The trim removed 7 bases at V and 2 bases at J, leaving 1 base unmatched. The CDR3 runs to 14 residues. Per germline, CDR1 MNHNS and CDR2 SASEGT. This CDR3 reads CASKLAGAYNEQFF. CDR3 in DNA: TGTGCCAGCAAACTAGCGGGAGCCTACAATGAGCAGTTCTTC.

The genes are TRBV6-6 and TRBJ2-7; 7 bases align to TRBD2. Germline lookup yields CDR1 MNHNY and CDR2 SVGAGI (reference sequence). J gave up 6 bases and V 5 bases, and 13 bases lay outside the gene matches. The CDR3 runs to 15 residues. The CDR3 DNA is TGTGCCAGCAGTAACGACCAATCGTGGGGGGGCGAGCAGTACTTC. It encodes CASSNDQSWGGEQYF.

This clone has at least ten counts. The chain couples TRBV6-6 to TRBJ1-6; a weak D match, TRBD1 (6 bases). The V gene's germline CDR1 is MNHNY and CDR2 SVGAGI (reference sequence). The V end lost 8 bases, the J end lost 10 bases, and 15 bases lay between the germline ends. CDR3 length equals 13 residues. CDR3 coding DNA: TGTGCCAGCTTGTCTCACAGGGACTCACCCCTCCACTTT. Protein: CASLSHRDSPLHF.

The V gene is TRBV19, the J gene TRBJ2-5; D is uncertain. This CDR3 comprises 12 residues. V dropped 3 bases and J dropped 5 bases, with 7 bases sitting between them. Germline CDR1 reads LNHDA; CDR2 reads SQIVND (reference sequence). CDR3 bases: TGTGCCAGTAGTATCCTTGGTGAGACCCAGTACTTC. This sequence encodes CASSILGETQYF.

On this clone itself: A junction end diverges from the germline sequence, so it may reflect a read error. The chain links TRBV5-1 to TRBJ1-1; 7 bases agree with TRBD1. Germline V gene sequence: CDR1 SGHRS, CDR2 YFSETQ. The CDR3 contains 14 residues. CDR3 loop: CASRKFTGDPEAFF. In DNA form, the CDR3 reads TGTGCCAGCAGAAAATTCACAGGGGACCCTGAAGCTTTCTTT.

This clone was seen a few times. This chain joins TRBV5-1 and TRBJ2-4; 9 bases line up with TRBD1. Germline CDR1 SGHRS, CDR2 YFSETQ. With 4 bases clipped from V and 6 bases from J, the junction kept 5 bases outside the gene matches. The CDR3 has 14 amino acids. DNA for the CDR3: TGCGCCAGCAGCCTGGGACAGGGATTAAACATTCAGTACTTC. Protein sequence: CASSLGQGLNIQYF.

This CDR3 reads CASSARTRDTGELFF. CDR3 in DNA: TGTGCCAGCAGTGCTCGAACCCGAGACACCGGGGAGCTGTTTTTT. This sequence joins TRBV6-1 and TRBJ2-2, with unresolved D. This CDR3 is 15 amino acids long. The V end was cut by 4 bases, the J end by 3 bases, with 12 bases between. Germline V gene lookup returns CDR1 MNHNS and CDR2 SASEGT.

The J gene is TRBJ1-1, the V gene TRBV29-1; tentative D call: TRBD1 (6 bases). The CDR3 sequence is 16 residues long. The V and J ends lost 4 bases and 3 bases respectively, with 21 bases between them. Germline V lookup: CDR1 SQVTM, CDR2 ANQGSEA. CDR3 residues: CSVAPLQGRGDTEAFF. The CDR3 DNA sequence: TGCAGCGTTGCGCCCTTACAGGGCCGTGGGGACACTGAAGCTTTCTTT.

V gene TRBV19 combines with J gene TRBJ1-5; TRBD1 matches at 7 bases. Germline V gene lookup returns CDR1 LNHDA and CDR2 SQIVND (reference sequence). The CDR3 is made up of 14 amino acids. Trimming cost V 10 bases and J 5 bases; bases outside gene matches: 11. The CDR3: CATSTGSFYQPQHF. CDR3 coding DNA: TGTGCCACCTCGACAGGGTCGTTTTATCAGCCCCAGCATTTT.

This clone was detected a few times. The chain couples TRBV2 to TRBJ1-5; 7 nucleotides match TRBD1. Trimming at V came to 4 bases and at J to 7 bases, leaving 4 bases not matched to a gene. Germline lookup yields CDR1 SNHLY and CDR2 FYNNEI. The CDR3 length is 13 residues. Written as DNA, the CDR3 is TGTGCCAGCAGTGCTCAGGGGGAGCAGCCCCAGCATTTT. Its protein is CASSAQGEQPQHF.

The rearrangement links TRBV19 to TRBJ1-1, with TRBD1 matching 9 bases. In germline, CDR1 is LNHDA, CDR2 SQIVND (reference sequence). This CDR3 comprises 17 residues. J gave up 1 base and V 2 bases, and 8 bases lay outside the gene matches. For the CDR3, the DNA is TGTGCCAGTAGTATAAGGGGTTCGGGACAGGGGAACACTGAAGCTTTCTTT. Translating it yields CASSIRGSGQGNTEAFF.

The chain couples TRBV28 to TRBJ2-2; D not resolved. Germline CDR1 reads MDHEN; CDR2 reads SYDVKM. This CDR3 contains 13 residues. V dropped 5 bases and J dropped 5 bases, with 9 bases sitting between them. CDR3 sequence reads: CASSLRRTGELFF. The DNA for the CDR3 is TGTGCCAGCAGTCTGAGACGTACCGGGGAGCTGTTTTTT.

This clone came up a few times. V is TRBV6-5 and J is TRBJ1-1, with 7 bases that match TRBD1. Germline V gene data show CDR1 as MNHEY and CDR2 as SVGAGI. There are 15 residues in the CDR3. J lost 1 base, V lost 2 bases, and 4 bases had no gene match. As DNA, the CDR3 is TGTGCCAGCAGTTACCGCCGGGACAGGAACACTGAAGCTTTCTTT. Protein: CASSYRRDRNTEAFF.

This clone was seen more than once but under ten times. As DNA, the CDR3 is TGTGCCAGCAGCGGGAGGACAGGGAGCCAGCCCCAGCATTTT. Protein product: CASSGRTGSQPQHF. V is TRBV28 and J is TRBJ1-5; 8 nucleotides line up with TRBD1. V was clipped by 6 bases and J by 7 bases; unmatched bases: 8. This CDR3 spans 14 amino acids. Per germline, CDR1 MDHEN and CDR2 SYDVKM.

This clone was seen only once. This chain connects TRBV5-1 to TRBJ2-7, with 8 nucleotides matching TRBD1. Germline V gene lookup returns CDR1 SGHRS and CDR2 YFSETQ. With 4 bases clipped from V and 5 bases from J, the junction kept 14 bases outside the gene matches. The CDR3 totals 16 residues. This chain's CDR3 is CASSRTLGQGTNEQYF. The CDR3 coding sequence is TGCGCCAGCAGCCGAACCCTCGGACAGGGAACCAACGAGCAGTACTTC.

The chain uses TRBV27 and TRBJ1-5, with TRBD1 matching over 12 bases. Germline V gene lookup returns CDR1 MNHEY and CDR2 SMNVEV (reference sequence). With V trimmed by 5 bases and J by 7 bases, 3 bases remained unmatched. The CDR3 is 14 amino acids. CDR3 in DNA: TGTGCCAGCAGTCCAGGGACAGGGGGCCAGCCCCAGCATTTT. Protein: CASSPGTGGQPQHF.

This clone has only one observation. A much larger clone lies one base from this, so it may be a read error. The chain combines TRBV25-1 with TRBJ1-1, with no clear D. Trimming pared 6 bases from V and 1 base from J, leaving 3 bases between. The CDR3 loop spans 11 amino acids. The germline V gene has CDR1 MGHDK and CDR2 SYGVNS. In DNA, the CDR3 is TGTGCCAGCAGCTGGAACACTGAAGCTTTCTTT. This encodes CASSWNTEAFF.